The rows below give T cell receptor beta chains drawn from one sample of a study of human T cells and chemical hapten exposure. TCRdb called the RACE reads again in MiXCR, with one record for every CDR3 protein. The sample includes about 69,000 distinct CDR3 sequences, 10% of them seen just once. This specimen was whole blood, taken in connection with sensitization to the hapten diphenylcyclopropenone (DPC). The receptors were sampled from a woman in her forties or fifties with alopecia areata. Some clones in this sample may be carry-over from other donors' samples. Both conserved end residues are part of each CDR3. Each record gives: J gene, V gene, CDR3 protein.

j_gene: TRBJ1-5
v_gene: TRBV29-1
CDR3aa: CSVGSQDQPQHF

j_gene: TRBJ1-1
v_gene: TRBV7-9
CDR3aa: CASSLVRGMNTEAFF

j_gene: TRBJ1-2
v_gene: TRBV5-1
CDR3aa: CASSGGQTRGYGYTF

j_gene: TRBJ2-1
v_gene: TRBV29-1
CDR3aa: CSVEDLTIRFF

j_gene: TRBJ2-2
v_gene: TRBV19
CDR3aa: CASSPGLAGVNTGELFF

j_gene: TRBJ1-2
v_gene: TRBV20-1
CDR3aa: CSAPRQGANGYTF

j_gene: TRBJ1-5
v_gene: TRBV6-6
CDR3aa: CASSPRTGSQPQHF

j_gene: TRBJ2-3
v_gene: TRBV5-1
CDR3aa: CASSSGLESDTQYF

j_gene: TRBJ2-7
v_gene: TRBV10-3
CDR3aa: CAISDPPYEQYF

j_gene: TRBJ1-1
v_gene: TRBV6-1
CDR3aa: CASSEVGIKTEAFF

j_gene: TRBJ2-1
v_gene: TRBV7-8
CDR3aa: CASSLLDEQFF

j_gene: TRBJ2-5
v_gene: TRBV11-2
CDR3aa: CASSFSGAALETQYF

j_gene: TRBJ2-5
v_gene: TRBV9
CDR3aa: CASSSSIMETQYF

j_gene: TRBJ2-7
v_gene: TRBV28
CDR3aa: CASARDFTYEQYF

j_gene: TRBJ2-1
v_gene: TRBV28
CDR3aa: CASRENHNEQFF

j_gene: TRBJ1-6
v_gene: TRBV5-1
CDR3aa: CASSLETGLYSPLHF

j_gene: TRBJ2-2
v_gene: TRBV6-2/TRBV6-3
CDR3aa: CASRLPGTSGLTGELFF

j_gene: TRBJ2-1
v_gene: TRBV12-3/TRBV12-4
CDR3aa: CASSVPDRGHEQFF

j_gene: TRBJ2-1
v_gene: TRBV10-1
CDR3aa: CASSETRGPYNEQFF

j_gene: TRBJ2-1
v_gene: TRBV14
CDR3aa: CASSQRLAALYNEQFF

j_gene: TRBJ1-1
v_gene: TRBV7-9
CDR3aa: CASSLGQGAAEAFF

j_gene: TRBJ1-3
v_gene: TRBV21-1
CDR3aa: CASSKEGGPKGENTIYF

j_gene: TRBJ2-2
v_gene: TRBV29-1
CDR3aa: CSVQGPGNTGELFF

j_gene: TRBJ1-5
v_gene: TRBV7-2
CDR3aa: CASSLRGIGQPQHF

j_gene: TRBJ2-5
v_gene: TRBV7-7
CDR3aa: CASSPGAGGTQYF

j_gene: TRBJ1-6
v_gene: TRBV11-2
CDR3aa: CASSLDPGGSPLHF

j_gene: TRBJ1-2
v_gene: TRBV7-9
CDR3aa: CASSLGGTANYGYTF

j_gene: TRBJ2-1
v_gene: TRBV18
CDR3aa: CASPKDRQYNEQFF

j_gene: TRBJ2-1
v_gene: TRBV9
CDR3aa: CASSPSPSGVYNEQFF

j_gene: TRBJ2-1
v_gene: TRBV18
CDR3aa: CASPLTVNEQFF

j_gene: TRBJ1-2
v_gene: TRBV20-1
CDR3aa: CSARGDRSGYTF

j_gene: TRBJ2-1
v_gene: TRBV7-2
CDR3aa: CASSPGTSGRSDEQFF

j_gene: TRBJ1-2
v_gene: TRBV5-6
CDR3aa: CASSLLDRGYTF

j_gene: TRBJ2-2
v_gene: TRBV12-3/TRBV12-4
CDR3aa: CASSISQTGINTGELFF

j_gene: TRBJ2-1
v_gene: TRBV7-2
CDR3aa: CASSLDPSGRVSYNEQFF

j_gene: TRBJ2-4
v_gene: TRBV29-1
CDR3aa: CSVSPRAKNIQYF

j_gene: TRBJ2-1
v_gene: TRBV9
CDR3aa: CASSVDPSPNEQFF

j_gene: TRBJ2-5
v_gene: TRBV30
CDR3aa: CAWSMGGIGTQYF

j_gene: TRBJ2-1
v_gene: TRBV30
CDR3aa: CAWNVQFNEQFF

j_gene: TRBJ2-2
v_gene: TRBV13
CDR3aa: CASSTRTSGRPGELFF

j_gene: TRBJ2-3
v_gene: TRBV12-3/TRBV12-4
CDR3aa: CASRGEAYTQYF

j_gene: TRBJ2-7
v_gene: TRBV18
CDR3aa: CASSPPRVGAYEQYF

j_gene: TRBJ2-5
v_gene: TRBV20-1
CDR3aa: CSARRAPETQYF

j_gene: TRBJ2-1
v_gene: TRBV12-3/TRBV12-4
CDR3aa: CASSLGPGGYNEQFF

j_gene: TRBJ1-2
v_gene: TRBV29-1
CDR3aa: CSVNRGGMDYGYTF

j_gene: TRBJ2-5
v_gene: TRBV11-1
CDR3aa: CASSLFSGPQETQYF

j_gene: TRBJ1-5
v_gene: TRBV19
CDR3aa: CANQPGRANQPQHF